A single sample is the source of the 2 T cell receptor beta chains below, sequenced in a study of T cell responses to AZD1222 COVID-19 vaccine. The table came from immunoSEQ multiplex PCR; TCRdb's copy has only in-frame clones and leaves some out. The sample has about 130,000 clones, 92% seen once. Sequencing used peripheral blood, obtained on day 0 of AZD1222 vaccination. These receptor sequences come from an adult in good health.

V and J are TRBV7-2 and TRBJ2-7; D is unclear. Germline lookup yields CDR1 SGHTA and CDR2 FQGNSA. Trimming shortened V by 5 bases and J by 3 bases, and 14 bases separated the two germline ends. The CDR3 contains 14 residues. The CDR3 reads CASSINRKNYEQYF. In DNA form, the CDR3 reads TGTGCCAGCAGCATAAATCGGAAAAACTACGAGCAGTACTTC.

CDR3 sequence reads: CASSGSGGAGTDTQYF. CDR3 in DNA: TGTGCCAGCAGTGGTAGCGGGGGGGCTGGCACAGATACGCAGTATTTT. This sequence joins TRBV2 and TRBJ2-3; 11 nucleotides line up with TRBD2. Trimming cost V 4 bases and J 1 base; bases outside gene matches: 4. CDR3 size: 16 residues. Germline V lookup: CDR1 SNHLY, CDR2 FYNNEI.